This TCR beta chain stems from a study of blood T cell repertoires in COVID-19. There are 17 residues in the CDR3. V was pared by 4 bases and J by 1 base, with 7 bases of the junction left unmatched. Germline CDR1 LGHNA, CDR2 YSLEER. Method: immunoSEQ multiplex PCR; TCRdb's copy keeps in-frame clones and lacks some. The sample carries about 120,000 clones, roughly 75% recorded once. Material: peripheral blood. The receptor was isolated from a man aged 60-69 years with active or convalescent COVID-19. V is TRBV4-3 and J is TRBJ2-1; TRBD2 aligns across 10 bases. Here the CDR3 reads CASSPRVGLASYNEQFF. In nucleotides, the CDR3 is TGCGCCAGCAGCCCCCGTGTGGGACTAGCGTCCTACAATGAGCAGTTCTTC.